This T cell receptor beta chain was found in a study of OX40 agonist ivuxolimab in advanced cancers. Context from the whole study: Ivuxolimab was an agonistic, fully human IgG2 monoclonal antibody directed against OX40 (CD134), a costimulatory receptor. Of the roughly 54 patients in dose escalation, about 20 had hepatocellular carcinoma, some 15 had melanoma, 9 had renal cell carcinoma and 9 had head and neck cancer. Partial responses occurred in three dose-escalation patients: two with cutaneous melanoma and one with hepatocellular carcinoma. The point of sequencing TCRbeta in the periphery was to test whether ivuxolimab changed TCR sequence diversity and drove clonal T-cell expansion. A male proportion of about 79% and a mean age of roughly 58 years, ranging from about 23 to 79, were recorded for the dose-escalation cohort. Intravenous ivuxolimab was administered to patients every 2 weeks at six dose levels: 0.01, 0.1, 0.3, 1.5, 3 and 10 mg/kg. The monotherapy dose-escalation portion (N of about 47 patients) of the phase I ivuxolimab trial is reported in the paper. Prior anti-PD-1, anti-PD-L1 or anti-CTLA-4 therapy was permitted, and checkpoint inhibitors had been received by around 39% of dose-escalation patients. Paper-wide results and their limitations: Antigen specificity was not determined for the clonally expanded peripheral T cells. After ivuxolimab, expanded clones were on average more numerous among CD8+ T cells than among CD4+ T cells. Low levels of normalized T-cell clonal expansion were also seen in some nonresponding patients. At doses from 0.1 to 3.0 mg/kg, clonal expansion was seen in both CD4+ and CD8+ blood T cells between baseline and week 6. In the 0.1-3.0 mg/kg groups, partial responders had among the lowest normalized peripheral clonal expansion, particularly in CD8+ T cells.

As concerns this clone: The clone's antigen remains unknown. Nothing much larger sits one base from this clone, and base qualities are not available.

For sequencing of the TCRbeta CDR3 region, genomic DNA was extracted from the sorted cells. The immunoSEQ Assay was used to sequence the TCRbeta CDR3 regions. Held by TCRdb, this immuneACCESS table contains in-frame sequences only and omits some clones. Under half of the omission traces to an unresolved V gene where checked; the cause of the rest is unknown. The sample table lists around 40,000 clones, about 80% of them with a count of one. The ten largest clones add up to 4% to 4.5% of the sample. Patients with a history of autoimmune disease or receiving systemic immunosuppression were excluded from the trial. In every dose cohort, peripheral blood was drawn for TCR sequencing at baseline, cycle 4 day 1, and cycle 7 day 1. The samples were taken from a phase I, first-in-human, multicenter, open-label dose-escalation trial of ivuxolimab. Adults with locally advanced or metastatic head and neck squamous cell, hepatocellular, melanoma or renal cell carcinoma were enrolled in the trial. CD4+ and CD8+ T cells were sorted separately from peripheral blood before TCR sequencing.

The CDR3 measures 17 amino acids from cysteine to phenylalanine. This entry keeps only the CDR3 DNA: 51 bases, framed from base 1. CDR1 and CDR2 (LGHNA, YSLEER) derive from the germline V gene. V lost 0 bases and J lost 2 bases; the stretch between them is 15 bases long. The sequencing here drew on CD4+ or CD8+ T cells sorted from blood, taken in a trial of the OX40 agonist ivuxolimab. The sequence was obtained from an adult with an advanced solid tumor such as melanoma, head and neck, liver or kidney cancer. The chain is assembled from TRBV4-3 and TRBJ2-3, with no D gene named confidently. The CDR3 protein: CASSQDVSRLNTDTQYF. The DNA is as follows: TGCGCCAGCAGCCAAGATGTGTCGCGTCTAAACACAGATACGCAGTATTTT.